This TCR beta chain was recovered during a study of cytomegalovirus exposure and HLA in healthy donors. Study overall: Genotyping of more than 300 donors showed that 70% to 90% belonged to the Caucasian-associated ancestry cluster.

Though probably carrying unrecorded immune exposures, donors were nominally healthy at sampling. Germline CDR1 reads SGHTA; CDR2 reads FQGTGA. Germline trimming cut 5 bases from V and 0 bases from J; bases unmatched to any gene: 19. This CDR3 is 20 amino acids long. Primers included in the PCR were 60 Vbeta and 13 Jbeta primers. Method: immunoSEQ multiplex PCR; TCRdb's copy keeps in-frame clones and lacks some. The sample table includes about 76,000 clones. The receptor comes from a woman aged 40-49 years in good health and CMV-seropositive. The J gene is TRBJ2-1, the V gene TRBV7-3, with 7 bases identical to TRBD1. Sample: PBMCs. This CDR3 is CASSPRAKYVGTASYNEQFF. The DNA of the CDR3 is TGTGCCAGCAGCCCACGAGCTAAGTACGTTGGGACAGCCTCCTACAATGAGCAGTTCTTC.